The 2 T cell receptor beta chains given below trace back to one sample, sequenced in a study of technical replicates of blood from a handful of donors. Using immunoSEQ multiplex PCR, the repertoire was profiled, and TCRdb retains in-frame clones only, with some absent. This sample has some 47,000 clones, with 80% to 95% found just once. The sequenced material came from PBMCs. These TCRs come from a human donor in good health. Some clones in this sample may be carry-over from other donors' samples.

V is TRBV2 and J is TRBJ1-6; tentative D call: TRBD1 (6 bases). Trimming removed 2 bases from V and 7 bases from J, with 12 bases in between. The CDR3 extends over 15 amino acids. The germline CDR1 and CDR2 sequences are SNHLY and FYNNEI. The CDR3 here is CASSERGAGNSPLHF. CDR3 sequence (DNA): TGTGCCAGCAGTGAACGGGGGGCGGGCAATTCACCCCTCCACTTT.

CDR3 sequence: CARSLVLGQGAGEKLFF. The DNA of the CDR3 is TGTGCCAGAAGCTTAGTACTGGGACAGGGGGCGGGTGAAAAACTGTTTTTT. This chain joins TRBV7-5 and TRBJ1-4; whether TRBD1, the table's D call, matches the DNA was not checked. TRBV7-5 is recorded as a pseudogene. The CDR3 consists of 17 residues.